Each of the 25 T cell receptor beta chains below was sequenced from the same sample in a study of vaccination effects on CD4 cells after COVID-19. Within the ViraFEST assay, antigen-specific CD4+ T cells underwent expansion with viral peptide pools prior to sequencing. When more than 9 days of culture had elapsed, CD4+ T cells were isolated. Subjects were given two BNT162b2 or mRNA-1273 vaccine doses. No antigen has been identified for these receptors. The assay was immunoSEQ multiplex PCR, and TCRdb's table has in-frame clones only and misses some. The sample holds roughly 71,000 clones, 70% to 90% seen once. This material consisted of CD4+ T cells from PBMCs cultured with HCoV-229E spike peptides, taken after COVID-19 vaccination. These receptors all come from a human donor who received a COVID-19 vaccine.

The chain couples TRBV4-2 to TRBJ2-2, with D tentatively TRBD2 (6 bases). The CDR3 sequence is 16 residues long. V was pared by 4 bases and J by 2 bases, with 14 bases between. Germline loops: CDR1 LGHNA, CDR2 YNFKEQ. For the CDR3, the DNA is TGTGCCAGCAGCCCATTCACCGGGGGAAACACCGGGGAGCTGTTTTTT. Translated: CASSPFTGGNTGELFF.

For the CDR3, the DNA is TGCGCCAGCAGCCCTCGGGACCTCGTAGGGACCCAGTACTTC. This encodes CASSPRDLVGTQYF. This chain connects TRBV4-1 to TRBJ2-5; D possibly matches TRBD1 or TRBD2 (5 bases each). V lost 4 bases to trimming and J lost 7 bases, with 16 bases between them. Germline values: CDR1 MGHRA, CDR2 YSYEKL. CDR3 length: 14 residues.

The V gene is TRBV24-1, the J gene TRBJ2-1; TRBD1 matches 7 bases. Per the germline V gene, CDR1 is KGHDR and CDR2 is SFDVKD. The CDR3 totals 16 residues. V shed 4 bases and J 5 bases; nucleotides not matched to a gene: 10. CDR3 sequence: CATSDVRGQTHNEQFF. In nucleotides, the CDR3 is TGTGCCACCAGTGACGTCAGGGGACAGACCCACAATGAGCAGTTCTTC.

CDR3 DNA sequence: TGTGCCAGCAGCCCTGTGGGTTGGGGCCCTGAAGCTTTCTTT. It codes for CASSPVGWGPEAFF. The V call is TRBV7-2, the J call TRBJ1-1; possibly TRBD1 for D (5 bases). This CDR3 contains 14 residues. CDR1 SGHTA and CDR2 FQGNSA come from the germline V gene. Trimming took off 5 bases at V and 6 bases at J, with 16 bases between the two ends. Based on the CDR3 plus reference TRBV7-2 and TRBJ1-1, the full variable domain is GAGVSQSPSNKVTEKGKDVELRCDPISGHTALYWYRQSLGQGLEFLIYFQGNSAPDKSGLPSDRFSAERTGGSVSTLTIQRTQQEDSAVYLCASSPVGWGPEAFFGQGTRLTVV.

The chain uses TRBV29-1 and TRBJ2-2; tentatively, D is TRBD2 (5 bases). Germline CDR1 reads SQVTM; CDR2 reads ANQGSEA. Trimming stripped 7 bases from V and 2 bases from J, with 14 bases between. The length of the CDR3 is 14 residues. The CDR3 spells CSALIGVNTGELFF. The DNA for the CDR3 is TGCAGCGCCCTAATCGGGGTAAACACCGGGGAGCTGTTTTTT.

The V call is TRBV29-1, the J call TRBJ2-3; TRBD1 or TRBD2 may be the D gene (5 bases each). The germline V gene encodes CDR1 SQVTM and CDR2 ANQGSEA. The CDR3 covers 15 residues. The germline V and J ends were trimmed by 6 bases and 0 bases, with 16 bases remaining between them. The CDR3 sequence is CSVLTDGASTDTQYF. The CDR3 DNA reads as TGCAGCGTCCTGACCGACGGGGCTAGCACAGATACGCAGTATTTT.

The chain links TRBV29-1 to TRBJ2-6; D remains ambiguous. V was clipped by 3 bases and J by 0 bases, with 6 bases between them. The CDR3 has 14 residues. From germline, CDR1 is SQVTM and CDR2 ANQGSEA. CDR3 nucleotides: TGCAGCGTTGACAGGTACTCTGGGGCCAACGTCCTGACTTTC. It specifies CSVDRYSGANVLTF.

The rearrangement uses TRBV4-1 and TRBJ2-3, with 10 bases fitting TRBD2. The CDR3 length is 18 residues. Unmatched junction bases numbered 9, after V lost 1 base and J lost 2 bases. Germline CDR1 MGHRA, CDR2 YSYEKL. The CDR3 nucleotides are TGCGCCAGCAGCCAAGCGATCCAAGCGGGGGGGCCCACAGATACGCAGTATTTT. This translates into CASSQAIQAGGPTDTQYF.

This chain links TRBV5-8 with TRBJ2-1; D might be TRBD2 (6 bases). The V end lost 7 bases, the J end lost 5 bases, and 19 bases lay between the germline ends. CDR1 SGHTS and CDR2 YDEGEE come from the germline V gene. The CDR3 contains 15 residues. The CDR3 sequence is CASPRTTFGNNEQFF. The CDR3, as DNA: TGTGCCAGCCCTAGGACTACCTTTGGAAACAATGAGCAGTTCTTC. The variable domain in full, with the rest retrieved from reference TRBV5-8 and TRBJ2-1, is EAGVTQSPTHLIKTRGQQATLRCSPISGHTSVYWYQQALGLGLQFLLWYDEGEERNRGNFPPRFSGRQFPNYSSELNVNALELEDSALYLCASPRTTFGNNEQFFGPGTRLTVL.

This clone occurred a few times. Different DNA sequences within this sample yield the same CDR3. J is TRBJ2-2 and V is TRBV7-2; D is ambiguous. The V gene lost 3 bases and the J gene lost 8 bases, with 4 bases spanning the gap. The CDR3 contains 11 residues. Germline V lookup: CDR1 SGHTA, CDR2 FQGNSA. The CDR3 DNA is TGTGCCAGCAGCTTGAGGGGGGAGCTGTTTTTT. This gives the protein CASSLRGELFF.

The V and J genes are TRBV7-3 and TRBJ2-2; D remains ambiguous. This CDR3 is built from 13 residues. Per the germline V gene, CDR1 is SGHTA and CDR2 is FQGTGA. Trimming shortened V by 0 bases and J by 6 bases, and 5 bases separated the two germline ends. In DNA form, the CDR3 reads TGTGCCAGCAGCTTAACTAGACCCGGGGAGCTGTTTTTT. It encodes CASSLTRPGELFF.

The chain uses TRBV15 and TRBJ2-5; 14 nucleotides line up with TRBD2. The CDR3 covers 20 residues. The germline gives CDR1 LNHNV, CDR2 YYDKDF (reference sequence). V was clipped by 1 base and J by 2 bases; unmatched bases: 12. CDR3 DNA: TGTGCCACCAGCAGAGTTGGGGGAGGACTAGCGGGGGGCCGACAAGAGACCCAGTACTTC. Protein sequence: CATSRVGGGLAGGRQETQYF.

The chain couples TRBV30 to TRBJ1-2, with TRBD1 identical over 10 bases. V was clipped by 7 bases and J by 0 bases; unmatched bases: 11. This CDR3 is built from 16 residues. From germline, CDR1 is GTSNPN and CDR2 SVGIG (reference sequence). The CDR3 sequence: CASRTPGTGANYGYTF. In nucleotides, the CDR3 is TGTGCCTCCAGGACGCCTGGGACAGGGGCTAACTATGGCTACACCTTC.

The chain has TRBV2 and TRBJ1-4; the D is unclear. Per germline, CDR1 SNHLY and CDR2 FYNNEI. This CDR3 spans 15 amino acids. With 3 bases removed from V and 7 bases from J, the gap between germline ends came to 15 bases. The CDR3 DNA reads as TGTGCCAGCAGTGACCTTGACTGGTACGGTGAAAAACTGTTTTTT. Encoded protein: CASSDLDWYGEKLFF.

The chain employs TRBV5-4 and TRBJ2-5, with 9 bases fitting TRBD2. This CDR3 comprises 15 residues. Germline V gene sequence: CDR1 SGHNT, CDR2 YYREEE (reference sequence). With V trimmed by 3 bases and J by 2 bases, 5 bases remained unmatched. The CDR3 DNA reads TGTGCCAGCAGCTCCGGGACTAGCCTGCAAGAGACCCAGTACTTC. Its translation is CASSSGTSLQETQYF.

This rearrangement joins TRBV5-1 to TRBJ1-6, with 10 bases identical to TRBD1. The CDR3 is made up of 16 amino acids. J lost 7 bases, V lost 4 bases, and 8 bases had no gene match. Per the germline V gene, CDR1 is SGHRS and CDR2 is YFSETQ. The CDR3 protein is CASSPGTGVLNSPLHF. DNA of the CDR3: TGCGCCAGCAGCCCCGGGACAGGGGTTTTGAATTCACCCCTCCACTTT.

The rearrangement uses TRBV19 and TRBJ2-7; D is perhaps TRBD1 (6 bases). Germline loops: CDR1 LNHDA, CDR2 SQIVND (reference sequence). Trimming pared 5 bases from V and 3 bases from J, leaving 17 bases between. There are 15 residues in the CDR3. CDR3 residues: CASSQRQAPYYEQYV. DNA of the CDR3: TGTGCCAGTAGTCAACGACAGGCCCCATACTACGAGCAGTACGTC.

The chain uses TRBV5-1 and TRBJ2-3, with D tentatively TRBD2 (7 bases). The CDR3 is 17 amino acids. V lost 1 base and J 5 bases, leaving 20 bases between the germline ends. The germline V gene has CDR1 SGHRS and CDR2 YFSETQ. In DNA, the CDR3 is TGCGCCAGCAGCTTGATGAGCGGCGGGGGCCTTCTAGATACGCAGTATTTT. Amino acids: CASSLMSGGGLLDTQYF.

Written as DNA, the CDR3 is TGCGCCAGCAGCTTGTATTTGACAGGGGGTACAGATACGCAGTATTTT. Its translation is CASSLYLTGGTDTQYF. The chain joins TRBV5-1 to TRBJ2-3, with 9 positions matching TRBD1. The CDR3 length is 16 residues. CDR1 and CDR2 from the germline V gene are SGHRS and YFSETQ. V lost 1 base to trimming and J lost 3 bases; unmatched junction nucleotides: 6. The variable domain in full, with the rest retrieved from reference TRBV5-1 and TRBJ2-3, is KAGVTQTPRYLIKTRGQQVTLSCSPISGHRSVSWYQQTPGQGLQFLFEYFSETQRNKGNFPGRFSGRQFSNSRSEMNVSTLELGDSALYLCASSLYLTGGTDTQYFGPGTRLTVL.

This clone was observed a handful of times. V and J are TRBV9 and TRBJ2-2; either TRBD1 or TRBD2 may supply D (5 bases each). The CDR3 totals 13 residues. CDR1 and CDR2 from the germline V gene are SGDLS and YYNGEE. Trimming removed 3 bases at V and 7 bases at J, with 10 bases between. The CDR3 loop is CASSARGLGELFF. DNA for the CDR3: TGTGCCAGCAGCGCTCGGGGCCTCGGGGAGCTGTTTTTT.

The V call is TRBV7-2, the J call TRBJ2-5, with D perhaps TRBD1 (5 bases). Germline V CDR1 and CDR2: SGHTA, FQGNSA. Trimming shortened V by 0 bases and J by 3 bases, and 8 bases separated the two germline ends. CDR3 length equals 14 residues. CDR3 protein: CASSLAQGKETQYF. The CDR3, as DNA: TGTGCCAGCAGCTTAGCGCAGGGTAAAGAGACCCAGTACTTC. The whole variable domain, remainder taken from reference TRBV7-2 and TRBJ2-5, is GAGVSQSPSNKVTEKGKDVELRCDPISGHTALYWYRQSLGQGLEFLIYFQGNSAPDKSGLPSDRFSAERTGGSVSTLTIQRTQQEDSAVYLCASSLAQGKETQYFGPGTRLLVL.

The rearrangement uses TRBV30 and TRBJ1-6; the D gene is possibly TRBD1 (5 bases). CDR3 length: 14 residues. Trimming removed 2 bases at V and 7 bases at J, with 12 bases between. CDR1 and CDR2 (germline): GTSNPN, SVGIG (reference sequence). The CDR3 loop reads CAWSSGTANSPLHF. For the CDR3, the DNA is TGTGCCTGGAGTTCCGGGACGGCGAATTCACCCCTCCACTTT.

This chain uses TRBV18 with TRBJ2-3; 11 bases match TRBD2. J lost 5 bases, V lost 6 bases, and 13 bases had no gene match. The length of the CDR3 is 17 residues. CDR1 and CDR2 from the germline V gene are KGHSH and LQKENI. The CDR3 reads CASSPALAGGRGDTQYF. DNA for the CDR3: TGTGCCAGCTCTCCTGCTTTAGCGGGGGGGCGTGGAGATACGCAGTATTTT.

This clone was seen only a few times. The V gene is TRBV19, the J gene TRBJ1-6, with a possible D match to TRBD1 (5 bases). V was trimmed by 6 bases and J by 5 bases, leaving 14 bases between them. Per germline, CDR1 LNHDA and CDR2 SQIVND (reference sequence). There are 15 residues in the CDR3. The CDR3, as DNA: TGTGCCAGTAGGTCTTTTGACAGAAATAATTCACCCCTCCACTTT. Its translation is CASRSFDRNNSPLHF.

V gene TRBV29-1 combines with J gene TRBJ2-7, with TRBD2 identical over 10 bases. Germline V CDR1 and CDR2: SQVTM, ANQGSEA. This CDR3 region has 14 residues. With 7 bases clipped from V and 0 bases from J, the junction kept 6 bases outside the gene matches. CDR3 nucleotide sequence: TGCAGCGGGACCCTAGCGGGGGTCTCCTACGAGCAGTACGTC. Its protein product is CSGTLAGVSYEQYV.